This T cell receptor beta chain stems from a study of T cell responses to AZD1222 COVID-19 vaccine. This clone is a singleton in its sample. Libraries were prepared by immunoSEQ multiplex PCR; TCRdb keeps only in-frame clonotypes and omits some of them. Of about 130,000 clones in the sample, around 87% were seen once. Trimming removed 5 bases from V and 2 bases from J; junction bases left unmatched: 5. The CDR3 loop spans 14 amino acids. CDR1 is SEHNR and CDR2 is FQNEAQ in the germline V gene (reference sequence). Here the sequenced sample was peripheral blood, taken on day 0 of AZD1222 vaccination. The rearrangement links TRBV7-9 to TRBJ2-7; 8 bases line up with TRBD2. This receptor was taken from an adult in good health. The CDR3 protein is CASSPRTSPYEQYF. The CDR3 DNA reads TGTGCCAGCAGCCCGAGGACTAGCCCCTACGAGCAGTACTTC.